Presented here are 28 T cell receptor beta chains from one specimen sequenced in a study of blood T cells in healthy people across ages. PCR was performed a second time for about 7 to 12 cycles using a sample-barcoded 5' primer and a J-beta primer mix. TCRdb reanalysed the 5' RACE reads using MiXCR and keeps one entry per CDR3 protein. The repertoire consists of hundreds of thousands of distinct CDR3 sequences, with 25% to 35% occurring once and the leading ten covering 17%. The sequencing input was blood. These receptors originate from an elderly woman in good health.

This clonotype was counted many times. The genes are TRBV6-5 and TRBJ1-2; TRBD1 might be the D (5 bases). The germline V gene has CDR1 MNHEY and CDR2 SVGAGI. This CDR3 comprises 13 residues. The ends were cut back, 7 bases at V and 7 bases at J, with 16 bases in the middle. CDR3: CASNTGTAGGYTF. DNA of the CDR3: TGTGCCAGCAACACTGGGACGGCCGGTGGCTACACCTTC.

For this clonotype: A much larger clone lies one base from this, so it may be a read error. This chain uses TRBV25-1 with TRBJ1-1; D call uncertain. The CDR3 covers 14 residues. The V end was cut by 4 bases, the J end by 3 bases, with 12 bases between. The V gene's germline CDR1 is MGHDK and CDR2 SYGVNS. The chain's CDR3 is CASSGLTRDTEAFF. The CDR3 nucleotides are TGTGCCAGCAGTGGATTGACGCGGGACACTGAAGCTTTCTTT.

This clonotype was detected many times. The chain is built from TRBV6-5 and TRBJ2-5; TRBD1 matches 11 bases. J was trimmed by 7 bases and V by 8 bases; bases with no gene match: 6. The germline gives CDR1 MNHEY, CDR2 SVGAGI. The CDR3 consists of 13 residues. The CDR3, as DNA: TGTGCCAGCGGACAGGGGGCGAGGGGGACCCAGTACTTC. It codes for CASGQGARGTQYF.

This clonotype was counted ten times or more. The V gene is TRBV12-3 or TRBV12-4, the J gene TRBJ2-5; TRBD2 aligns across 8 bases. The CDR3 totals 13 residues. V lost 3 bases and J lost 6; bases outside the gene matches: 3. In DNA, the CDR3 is TGTGCCAGCAGTTTTTCGGGGGGGAAGACCCAGTACTTC. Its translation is CASSFSGGKTQYF.

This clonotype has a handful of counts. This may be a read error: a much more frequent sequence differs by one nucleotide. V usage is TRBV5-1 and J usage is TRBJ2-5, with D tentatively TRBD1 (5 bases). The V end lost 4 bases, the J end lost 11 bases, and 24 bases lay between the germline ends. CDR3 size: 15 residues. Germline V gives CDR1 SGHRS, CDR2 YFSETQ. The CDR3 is CASSRIGQGIDEQYF. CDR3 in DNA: TGCGCCAGCAGCAGAATAGGTCAGGGTATAGATGAGCAGTACTTC.

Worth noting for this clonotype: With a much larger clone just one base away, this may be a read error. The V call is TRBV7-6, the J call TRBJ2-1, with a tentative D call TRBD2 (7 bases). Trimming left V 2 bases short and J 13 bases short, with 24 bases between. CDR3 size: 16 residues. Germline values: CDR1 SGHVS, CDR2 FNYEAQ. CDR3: CASSLSRGGVGETQFF. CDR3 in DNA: TGTGCCAGCAGCTTATCGAGGGGGGGCGTTGGAGAGACCCAGTTCTTC.

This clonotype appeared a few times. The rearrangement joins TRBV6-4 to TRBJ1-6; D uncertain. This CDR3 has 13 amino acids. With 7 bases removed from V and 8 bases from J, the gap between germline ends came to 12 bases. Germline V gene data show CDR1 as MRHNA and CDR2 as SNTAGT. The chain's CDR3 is CASKSDGDSPLHF. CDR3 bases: TGTGCCAGCAAGTCAGACGGGGATTCACCCCTCCACTTT.

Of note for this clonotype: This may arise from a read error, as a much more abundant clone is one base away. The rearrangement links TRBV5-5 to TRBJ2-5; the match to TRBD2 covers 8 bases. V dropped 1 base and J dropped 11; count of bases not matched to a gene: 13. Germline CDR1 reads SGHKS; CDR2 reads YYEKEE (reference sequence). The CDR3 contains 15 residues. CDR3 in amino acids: CASSLRLAGNSEQYF. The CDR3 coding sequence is TGTGCCAGCAGCTTGCGGTTAGCGGGGAATAGTGAGCAGTACTTC.

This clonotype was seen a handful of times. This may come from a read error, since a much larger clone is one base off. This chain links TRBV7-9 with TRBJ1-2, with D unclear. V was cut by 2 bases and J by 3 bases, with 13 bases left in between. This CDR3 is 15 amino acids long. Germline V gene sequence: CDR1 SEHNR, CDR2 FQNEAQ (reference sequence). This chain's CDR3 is CASSLKRRQDYGYTF. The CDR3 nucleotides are TGTGCCAGCAGCTTAAAGAGAAGGCAGGACTATGGCTACACCTTC.

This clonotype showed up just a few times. Here the CDR3 reads CASSPRLTGVNTEAFF. CDR3 sequence (DNA): TGTGCCAGCTCACCACGGCTTACAGGGGTGAACACTGAAGCTTTCTTT. This sequence joins TRBV18 and TRBJ1-1, with 7 positions matching TRBD1. The CDR3 spans 16 residues. V trimming: 1 base; J trimming: 0 bases; junction bases outside the gene matches: 5. Germline assignment: CDR1 KGHSH and CDR2 LQKENI. Full variable domain (outside the CDR3, taken from reference TRBV18 and TRBJ1-1): NAGVMQNPRHLVRRRGQEARLRCSPMKGHSHVYWYRQLPEEGLKFMVYLQKENIIDESGMPKERFSAEFPKEGPSILRIQQVVRGDSAAYFCASSPRLTGVNTEAFFGQGTRLTVV.

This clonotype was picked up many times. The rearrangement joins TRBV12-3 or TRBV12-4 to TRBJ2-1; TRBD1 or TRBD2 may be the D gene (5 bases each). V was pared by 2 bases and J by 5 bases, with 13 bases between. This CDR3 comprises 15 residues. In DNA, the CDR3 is TGTGCCAGCAGTTTATCCGGGGCTGGGGACAATGAGCAGTTCTTC. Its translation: CASSLSGAGDNEQFF.

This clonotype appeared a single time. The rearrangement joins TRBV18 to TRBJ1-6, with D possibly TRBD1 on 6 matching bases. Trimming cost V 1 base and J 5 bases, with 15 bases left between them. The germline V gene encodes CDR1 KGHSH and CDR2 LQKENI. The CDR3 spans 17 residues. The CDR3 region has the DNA TGTGCCAGCTCACCACAATTCAGGGGCGTCCATAATTCACCCCTCCACTTT. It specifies CASSPQFRGVHNSPLHF.

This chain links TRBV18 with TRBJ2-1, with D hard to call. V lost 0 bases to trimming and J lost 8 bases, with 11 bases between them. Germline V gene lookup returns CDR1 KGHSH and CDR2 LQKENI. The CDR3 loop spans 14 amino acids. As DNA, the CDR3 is TGTGCCAGCTCACCACCGTTGGATTTCGATGAGCAGTTCTTC. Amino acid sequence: CASSPPLDFDEQFF. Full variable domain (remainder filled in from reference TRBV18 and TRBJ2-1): NAGVMQNPRHLVRRRGQEARLRCSPMKGHSHVYWYRQLPEEGLKFMVYLQKENIIDESGMPKERFSAEFPKEGPSILRIQQVVRGDSAAYFCASSPPLDFDEQFFGPGTRLTVL.

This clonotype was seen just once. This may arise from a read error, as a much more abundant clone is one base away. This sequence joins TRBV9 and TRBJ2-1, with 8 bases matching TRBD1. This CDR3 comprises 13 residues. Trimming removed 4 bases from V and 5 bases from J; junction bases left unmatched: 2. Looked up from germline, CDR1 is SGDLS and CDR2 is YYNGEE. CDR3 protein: CASSPRGHNEQFF. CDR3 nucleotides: TGTGCCAGCAGCCCCAGGGGGCACAATGAGCAGTTCTTC. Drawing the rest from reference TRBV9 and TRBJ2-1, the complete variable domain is DSGVTQTPKHLITATGQRVTLRCSPRSGDLSVYWYQQSLDQGLQFLIQYYNGEERAKGNILERFSAQQFPDLHSELNLSSLELGDSALYFCASSPRGHNEQFFGPGTRLTVL.

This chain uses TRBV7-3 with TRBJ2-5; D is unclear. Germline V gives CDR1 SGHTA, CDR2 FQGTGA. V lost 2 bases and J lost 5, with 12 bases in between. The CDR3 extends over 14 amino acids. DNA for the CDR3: TGTGCCAGCAGCTTATTCGGTCAGAGGGAGACCCAGTACTTC. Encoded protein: CASSLFGQRETQYF.

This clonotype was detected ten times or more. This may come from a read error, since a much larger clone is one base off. CDR3: CASSSSSGGGETQYF. The CDR3 DNA follows: TGTGCCAGCAGTTCATCTAGCGGGGGGGGGGAGACCCAGTACTTC. The rearrangement uses TRBV12-3 or TRBV12-4 and TRBJ2-5; 12 bases map to TRBD2. CDR3 length: 15 residues. V trimming: 4 bases; J trimming: 5 bases; junction bases outside the gene matches: 5.

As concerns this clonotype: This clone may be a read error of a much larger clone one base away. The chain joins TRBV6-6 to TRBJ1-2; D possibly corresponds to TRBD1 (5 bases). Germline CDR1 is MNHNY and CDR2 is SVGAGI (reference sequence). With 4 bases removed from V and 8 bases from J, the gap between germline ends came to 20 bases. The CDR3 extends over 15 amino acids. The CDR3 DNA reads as TGTGCCAGCAGTTCCTTCCGGGGCGGACGGGAAGGCTACACCTTC. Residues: CASSSFRGGREGYTF.

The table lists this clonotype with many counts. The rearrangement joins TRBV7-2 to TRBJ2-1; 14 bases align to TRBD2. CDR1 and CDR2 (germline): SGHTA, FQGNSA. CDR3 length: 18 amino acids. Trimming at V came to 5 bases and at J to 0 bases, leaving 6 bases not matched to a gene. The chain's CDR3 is CASSRTSGGRSSYNEQFF. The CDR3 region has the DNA TGTGCCAGCAGCCGGACTAGCGGGGGGAGGAGCTCCTACAATGAGCAGTTCTTC.

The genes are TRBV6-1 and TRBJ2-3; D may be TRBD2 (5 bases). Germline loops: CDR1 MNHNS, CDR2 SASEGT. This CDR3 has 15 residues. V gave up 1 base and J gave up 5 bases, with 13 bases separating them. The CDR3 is CASSEGRGREDTQYF. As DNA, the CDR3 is TGTGCCAGCAGTGAAGGACGGGGTCGTGAAGATACGCAGTATTTT.

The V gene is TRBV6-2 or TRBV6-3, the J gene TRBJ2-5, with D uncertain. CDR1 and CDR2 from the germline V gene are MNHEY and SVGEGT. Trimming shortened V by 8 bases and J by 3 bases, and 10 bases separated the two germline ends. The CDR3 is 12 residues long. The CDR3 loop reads CASGEREETQYF. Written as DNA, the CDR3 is TGTGCCAGCGGAGAGCGTGAAGAGACCCAGTACTTC.

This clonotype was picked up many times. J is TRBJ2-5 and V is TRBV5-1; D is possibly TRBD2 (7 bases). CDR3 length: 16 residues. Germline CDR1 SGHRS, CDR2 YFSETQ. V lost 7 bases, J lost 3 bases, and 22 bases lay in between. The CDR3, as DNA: TGCGCCAGCGGGCGTAGGAACGGGGGGCGCGAAGAGACCCAGTACTTC. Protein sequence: CASGRRNGGREETQYF.

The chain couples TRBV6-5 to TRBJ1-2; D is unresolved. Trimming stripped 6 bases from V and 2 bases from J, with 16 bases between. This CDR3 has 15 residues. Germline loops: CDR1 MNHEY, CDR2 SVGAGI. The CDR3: CASSPGGMGNYGYTF. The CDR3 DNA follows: TGTGCCAGCAGCCCAGGAGGGATGGGAAACTATGGCTACACCTTC.

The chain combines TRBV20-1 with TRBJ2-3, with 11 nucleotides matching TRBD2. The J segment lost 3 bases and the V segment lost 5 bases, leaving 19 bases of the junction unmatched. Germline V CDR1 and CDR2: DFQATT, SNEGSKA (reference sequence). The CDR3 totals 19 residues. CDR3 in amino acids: CSAYSRLAGKRGGTDTQYF. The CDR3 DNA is TGCAGTGCTTACTCCCGACTAGCGGGGAAGCGAGGGGGGACAGATACGCAGTATTTT.

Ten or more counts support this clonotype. The CDR3 nucleotides are TGTGCCAGCAGCCCAGAAGGGATCTCGAGCTCCTACGAGCAGTACTTC. Protein product: CASSPEGISSSYEQYF. The chain uses TRBV7-7 and TRBJ2-7, with D hard to call. Per germline, CDR1 SSHAT and CDR2 FNYEAQ (reference sequence). The CDR3 loop spans 16 amino acids. V gave up 5 bases and J gave up 0 bases, with 17 bases separating them.

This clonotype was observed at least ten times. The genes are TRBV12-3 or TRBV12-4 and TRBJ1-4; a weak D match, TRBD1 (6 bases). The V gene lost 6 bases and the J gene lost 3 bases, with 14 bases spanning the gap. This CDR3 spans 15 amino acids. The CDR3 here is CASSPTGSPNEKLFF. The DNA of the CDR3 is TGTGCCAGCAGCCCAACAGGGAGCCCTAATGAAAAACTGTTTTTT.

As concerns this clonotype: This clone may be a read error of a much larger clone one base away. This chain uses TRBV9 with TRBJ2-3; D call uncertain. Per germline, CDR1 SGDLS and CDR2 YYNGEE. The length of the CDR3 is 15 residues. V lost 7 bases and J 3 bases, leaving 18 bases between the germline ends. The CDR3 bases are TGTGCCAGCGGCGCTACTCCCGGATGGACAGATACGCAGTATTTT. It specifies CASGATPGWTDTQYF.

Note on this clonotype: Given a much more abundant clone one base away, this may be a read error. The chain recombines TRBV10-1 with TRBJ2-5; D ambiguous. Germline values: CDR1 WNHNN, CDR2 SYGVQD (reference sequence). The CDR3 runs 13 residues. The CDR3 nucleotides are TGCGCCGGCAGTGAGACCGCCCAAGAGACCCAGTACTTC. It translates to CAGSETAQETQYF.

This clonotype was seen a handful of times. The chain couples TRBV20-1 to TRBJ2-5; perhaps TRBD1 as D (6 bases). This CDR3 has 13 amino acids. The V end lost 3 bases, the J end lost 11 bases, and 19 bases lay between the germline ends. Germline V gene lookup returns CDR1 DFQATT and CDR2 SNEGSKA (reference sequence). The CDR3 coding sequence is TGCAGTGCTAGTTCTCGCAGGGGCAATGAGCAGTACTTC. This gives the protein CSASSRRGNEQYF.